This TCR beta chain comes out of a study of blood T cell repertoires in COVID-19. The protocol was immunoSEQ multiplex PCR, while the TCRdb copy is restricted to in-frame clones and leaves out a portion. The sample has nearly 110,000 clones; roughly 80% are singletons. CDR3 length: 15 amino acids. The germline CDR1 and CDR2 sequences are LGHDT and YNNKEL (reference sequence). V lost 2 bases to trimming and J lost 4 bases; unmatched junction nucleotides: 7. This chain joins TRBV3-1 (or the pseudogene TRBV3-2) and TRBJ1-1; 7 bases map to TRBD1. The sample comprised peripheral blood. This TCR was sampled from a human donor in a cohort sampled during active COVID-19. The CDR3 sequence is CASSQTHRGGTEAFF. CDR3 DNA: TGTGCCAGCAGCCAAACGCACAGGGGTGGCACTGAAGCTTTCTTT.